The next 29 T cell receptor beta chains were all read from a single sample in a study of blood T cell repertoires in COVID-19. The repertoire was sequenced with immunoSEQ multiplex PCR; TCRdb's copy has only in-frame clones and lacks some. Here the sample spans roughly 500,000 clones, approximately 86% being singletons. Material: PBMCs or T cells enriched from blood (not recorded which). The receptors come from a woman aged 60-70 years who had recovered from COVID-19.

This chain joins TRBV11-2 and TRBJ2-1, with D perhaps TRBD1 (6 bases). Germline lookup yields CDR1 SGHAT and CDR2 FQNNGV. CDR3 length: 11 residues. V lost 1 base and J 15 bases, leaving 10 bases between the germline ends. CDR3 loop: CASSLVQGPFF. CDR3 sequence (DNA): TGTGCCAGCAGCTTAGTTCAGGGGCCGTTCTTC.

This sequence joins TRBV15 and TRBJ2-7; TRBD1 matches at 9 bases. V trimming: 0 bases; J trimming: 13 bases; junction bases outside the gene matches: 7. The CDR3 is 13 amino acids. Per germline, CDR1 LNHNV and CDR2 YYDKDF (reference sequence). DNA of the CDR3: TGTGCCACCAGCAGAGATCAACAGGGGGCGGGATACGTC. Translation gives CATSRDQQGAGYV.

This chain connects TRBV4-1 to TRBJ1-4; D remains ambiguous. The germline V gene has CDR1 MGHRA and CDR2 YSYEKL. V was trimmed by 0 bases and J by 10 bases, leaving 12 bases between them. The CDR3 is made up of 14 amino acids. Here the CDR3 DNA reads TGCGCCAGCAGCCAAGAAGGCGGGGTCGGAAAACTGTTTTTT. It translates to CASSQEGGVGKLFF.

The chain is built from TRBV9 and TRBJ1-2; a possible D gene is TRBD1 (6 bases). Germline V gene lookup returns CDR1 SGDLS and CDR2 YYNGEE. This CDR3 has 15 residues. Trimming removed 0 bases from V and 4 bases from J, with 13 bases in between. The CDR3 DNA reads TGTGCCAGCAGCGTAGAGAGACAAGGGGGCTATGGCTACACCTTC. This codes for CASSVERQGGYGYTF.

The J gene is TRBJ2-3, the V gene TRBV6-1; TRBD1 matches 8 bases. V dropped 4 bases and J dropped 5; count of bases not matched to a gene: 11. The CDR3 runs 16 residues. Germline CDR1 reads MNHNS; CDR2 reads SASEGT. The CDR3 DNA reads as TGTGCCAGCAGTGGACCCCTCGGGACAGGAAAAGATACGCAGTATTTT. This gives the protein CASSGPLGTGKDTQYF.

This chain uses TRBV10-3 with TRBJ2-3, with D unresolved. Trimming stripped 3 bases from V and 0 bases from J, with 13 bases between. In germline, CDR1 is ENHRY, CDR2 SYGVKD. This CDR3 is 16 amino acids long. CDR3 sequence (DNA): TGTGCCATCAGTGAATTCTTACTATCCAGCACAGATACGCAGTATTTT. Amino acid sequence: CAISEFLLSSTDTQYF.

J is TRBJ2-7 and V is TRBV2; D remains unclear. The CDR3 has 12 residues. The V gene lost 3 bases and the J gene lost 1 base, with 4 bases spanning the gap. The V gene's germline CDR1 is SNHLY and CDR2 FYNNEI. The CDR3 here is CASSDHSYEQYV. The CDR3 DNA sequence: TGTGCCAGCAGTGACCATTCCTACGAGCAGTACGTC.

The V gene is TRBV6-5, the J gene TRBJ2-7, with TRBD1 matching over 8 bases. Germline CDR1 and CDR2: MNHEY and SVGAGI. CDR3 length: 15 residues. J gave up 3 bases and V 8 bases, and 12 bases lay outside the gene matches. The CDR3 DNA is TGTGCCAGCGGTCTTGGGACAGGCCTTTACTACGAGCAGTACTTC. Its protein is CASGLGTGLYYEQYF.

The genes are TRBV10-2 and TRBJ1-2, with no clear D. The CDR3 contains 12 residues. Germline V gives CDR1 WSHSY, CDR2 SAAADI. The V gene lost 10 bases and the J gene lost 3 bases, with 12 bases spanning the gap. The CDR3 nucleotides are TGCGCCACCGCGCGGGATGACTATGGCTACACCTTC. It codes for CATARDDYGYTF.

The V gene is TRBV5-8, the J gene TRBJ2-6; TRBD2 might be the D (5 bases). Germline V gene lookup returns CDR1 SGHTS and CDR2 YDEGEE. This CDR3 comprises 19 residues. Trimming took 7 bases from V and 2 from J, leaving 25 bases between them. The CDR3 bases are TGTGCCAGCTCACACCCGCTCGGGAAGGGAGCGCCTGGGGCCAACGTCCTGACTTTC. It codes for CASSHPLGKGAPGANVLTF.

The rearrangement uses TRBV19 and TRBJ1-5; 8 bases line up with TRBD1. Per the germline V gene, CDR1 is LNHDA and CDR2 is SQIVND (reference sequence). There are 16 residues in the CDR3. V lost 5 bases, J lost 3 bases, and 9 bases stayed unmatched. Here the CDR3 reads CASSVIDRGNNQPQHF. As DNA, the CDR3 is TGTGCCAGTAGTGTGATAGACAGGGGAAACAATCAGCCCCAGCATTTT.

This chain links TRBV6-1 with TRBJ2-1, with D tentatively TRBD1 (5 bases). Germline V gives CDR1 MNHNS, CDR2 SASEGT. With 4 bases removed from V and 2 bases from J, the gap between germline ends came to 18 bases. The CDR3 is 17 residues long. CDR3 bases: TGTGCCAGCAGTGGTTCGTTCCAGGGTAGTCCCTACAATGAGCAGTTCTTC. Encoded protein: CASSGSFQGSPYNEQFF.

The rearrangement joins TRBV12-3 or TRBV12-4 to TRBJ2-1, with 8 bases fitting TRBD2. With 2 bases clipped from V and 9 bases from J, the junction kept 0 bases outside the gene matches. CDR3 length: 12 residues. CDR3 sequence reads: CASSLLAGEQFF. The CDR3 nucleotides read TGTGCCAGCAGTTTACTAGCGGGTGAGCAGTTCTTC.

The chain couples TRBV7-2 to TRBJ1-4; TRBD1 aligns across 7 bases. Germline V gene lookup returns CDR1 SGHTA and CDR2 FQGNSA. V trimming: 9 bases; J trimming: 4 bases; junction bases outside the gene matches: 11. CDR3 length equals 15 residues. The chain's CDR3 is CASRPGQSSNEKLFF. The CDR3 coding sequence is TGTGCCAGTAGGCCGGGACAGAGTAGTAATGAAAAACTGTTTTTT.

The V call is TRBV11-3, the J call TRBJ2-7; D possibly corresponds to TRBD2 (5 bases). Germline assignment: CDR1 SGHNT and CDR2 YENEEA. The germline V and J ends were trimmed by 5 bases and 5 bases, with 10 bases remaining between them. The CDR3 spans 12 residues. Written as DNA, the CDR3 is TGTGCCAGCAGCCGACTACGGGACGAGCAGTACTTC. Protein: CASSRLRDEQYF.

The J gene is TRBJ2-6, the V gene TRBV7-9, with 7 bases matching TRBD1. With V trimmed by 10 bases and J by 0 bases, 9 bases remained unmatched. This CDR3 comprises 16 residues. The V gene's germline CDR1 is SEHNR and CDR2 FQNEAQ (reference sequence). The CDR3 sequence: CATDRQLYSGANVLTF. The CDR3 DNA is TGTGCCACGGACAGGCAACTTTACTCTGGGGCCAACGTCCTGACTTTC.

The chain carries TRBV11-3 and TRBJ2-3; TRBD2 matches 7 bases. The CDR3 loop spans 14 amino acids. The V gene end was trimmed by 5 bases and the J gene end by 6 bases; junction bases not matched to a gene: 8. Germline V gene data show CDR1 as SGHNT and CDR2 as YENEEA. The chain's CDR3 is CASSRWEGEDTQYF. Here the CDR3 DNA reads TGTGCCAGCAGCCGATGGGAGGGCGAGGATACGCAGTATTTT.

This sequence joins TRBV30 and TRBJ1-1, with D uncertain. Germline CDR1 is GTSNPN and CDR2 is SVGIG (reference sequence). V lost 1 base and J lost 10, with 10 bases in between. CDR3 length: 11 residues. Written as DNA, the CDR3 is TGTGCCTGGAGTGCTCTGGGGAGAGCTTTCTTT. Amino acid sequence: CAWSALGRAFF.

This clone was found once. The chain recombines TRBV10-3 with TRBJ2-3; 9 bases fit TRBD1. The CDR3 runs 15 residues. Germline V CDR1 and CDR2: ENHRY, SYGVKD. Trimming took 6 bases from V and 3 from J; bases not matched to a gene: 7. CDR3 amino acids: CAIRGPGQGTDTQYF. The DNA for the CDR3 is TGTGCCATCAGGGGTCCGGGACAGGGTACAGATACGCAGTATTTT.

This clone was seen a few times. This chain links TRBV19 with TRBJ1-2; a weak D match, TRBD1 (5 bases). V lost 3 bases, J lost 3 bases, and 8 bases lay in between. This CDR3 has 13 residues. The germline V gene encodes CDR1 LNHDA and CDR2 SQIVND (reference sequence). The CDR3 loop reads CASSMSGYYGYTF. In DNA, the CDR3 is TGTGCCAGTAGTATGTCAGGGTACTATGGCTACACCTTC.

J is TRBJ2-2 and V is TRBV2; 9 nucleotides line up with TRBD1. The CDR3 is made up of 14 amino acids. From germline, CDR1 is SNHLY and CDR2 FYNNEI. V trimming: 6 bases; J trimming: 7 bases; junction bases outside the gene matches: 6. CDR3 residues: CASSAGTGHGELFF. The CDR3 DNA reads TGTGCCAGCAGCGCCGGGACAGGGCACGGGGAGCTGTTTTTT.

CDR3 sequence: CAGTDLDYGYTF. CDR3 DNA sequence: TGTGCCGGGACAGATCTGGACTATGGCTACACCTTC. This chain joins TRBV6-5 and TRBJ1-2; 7 bases map to TRBD1. V was pared by 11 bases and J by 3 bases, with 6 bases of the junction left unmatched. Per germline, CDR1 MNHEY and CDR2 SVGAGI. CDR3 length equals 12 residues.

V and J are TRBV18 and TRBJ1-5; TRBD1 is a possible D gene (6 bases). Germline V lookup: CDR1 KGHSH, CDR2 LQKENI. The V end was cut by 5 bases, the J end by 0 bases, with 17 bases between. The CDR3 extends over 17 amino acids. The CDR3 reads CASSSRPTGNSNQPQHF. In DNA form, the CDR3 reads TGTGCCAGCTCATCGCGCCCGACAGGAAATAGCAATCAGCCCCAGCATTTT.

This clone was counted a single time. The chain is built from TRBV2 and TRBJ1-4; perhaps TRBD1 as D (6 bases). The length of the CDR3 is 15 residues. Trimming removed 1 base at V and 4 bases at J, with 10 bases between. CDR1 SNHLY and CDR2 FYNNEI come from the germline V gene. The CDR3 spells CASSEVGTLNEKLFF. The CDR3 DNA reads as TGTGCCAGCAGTGAAGTCGGGACACTTAATGAAAAACTGTTTTTT.

CDR3 nucleotides: TGTGCCAGCAGCTTCGGGGGGAGTAGCAATCAGCCCCAGCATTTT. This translates into CASSFGGSSNQPQHF. V gene TRBV9 combines with J gene TRBJ1-5, with D possibly matching TRBD1 (5 bases). Trimming stripped 4 bases from V and 0 bases from J, with 11 bases between. There are 15 residues in the CDR3. Looked up from germline, CDR1 is SGDLS and CDR2 is YYNGEE.

The J gene is TRBJ1-2, the V gene TRBV7-9; TRBD1 aligns across 12 bases. The CDR3 runs 15 residues. Trimming cost V 3 bases and J 7 bases; bases outside gene matches: 6. The germline V gene encodes CDR1 SEHNR and CDR2 FQNEAQ (reference sequence). The CDR3 loop is CASSFSGTGGVGYTF. CDR3 in DNA: TGTGCCAGCAGCTTCTCCGGGACAGGGGGCGTTGGCTACACCTTC.

The CDR3 DNA reads TGTGCCAGCAGCTTGACACGAACGAACTATGGCTACACCTTC. This sequence encodes CASSLTRTNYGYTF. The chain uses TRBV5-4 and TRBJ1-2; D is ambiguous. This CDR3 is built from 14 residues. The germline V gene encodes CDR1 SGHNT and CDR2 YYREEE (reference sequence). The V and J ends lost 1 base and 2 bases respectively, with 9 bases between them.

The chain combines TRBV5-4 with TRBJ2-4; 10 positions match TRBD1. Germline assignment: CDR1 SGHNT and CDR2 YYREEE (reference sequence). The CDR3 is 17 residues long. V lost 1 base and J lost 1; bases outside the gene matches: 5. The DNA for the CDR3 is TGTGCCAGCAGCTTGATCGGGACAGGGGAGGCCAAAAACATTCAGTACTTC. This gives the protein CASSLIGTGEAKNIQYF.

This clone was seen only once. This chain links TRBV5-1 with TRBJ2-1; the D gene is possibly TRBD2 (5 bases). Germline CDR1 reads SGHRS; CDR2 reads YFSETQ. With 3 bases removed from V and 7 bases from J, the gap between germline ends came to 14 bases. The CDR3 has 14 amino acids. CDR3 nucleotides: TGCGCCAGCAGCTACGCGACGGGGTGGAATGAGCAGTTCTTC. It translates to CASSYATGWNEQFF.